This T cell receptor beta chain was recorded in a study of OX40 agonist ivuxolimab in advanced cancers. Study-wide background: The patients got ivuxolimab, which is an agonistic anti-OX40 (CD134) antibody. Patients with hepatocellular carcinoma, melanoma, renal cell or head and neck cancer made up the dose-escalation patients.

V dropped 5 bases and J dropped 2; count of bases not matched to a gene: 3. The CDR3 spans 15 residues. From germline, CDR1 is SGHTA and CDR2 FQGTGA. Of note for this clone: Its antigen is unidentified.

The assay was immunoSEQ multiplex PCR, and TCRdb's table has in-frame clones only and misses some. Among approximately 84,000 clones listed, roughly nine tenths were seen once. Study-wide findings and caveats: Antigens targeted by the expanded peripheral T cells were not determined. Both CD4+ and CD8+ T cell populations in blood had undergone clonal expansion by week 6 at 0.1 to 3.0 mg/kg.

The sequencing used CD4+ or CD8+ T cells sorted from blood, collected in a trial of the OX40 agonist ivuxolimab. The chain uses TRBV7-3 and TRBJ2-1; 10 bases fit TRBD1. This TCR was recovered from an adult with an advanced solid tumor such as melanoma, head and neck, liver or kidney cancer. This CDR3 reads CASSPGTGAYNEQFF. CDR3 nucleotides: TGTGCCAGCAGCCCAGGGACAGGGGCCTACAATGAGCAGTTCTTC. The full variable domain, in which reference TRBV7-3 and TRBJ2-1 provide the parts outside the CDR3, is GAGVSQTPSNKVTEKGKYVELRCDPISGHTALYWYRQSLGQGPEFLIYFQGTGAADDSGLPNDRFFAVRPEGSVSTLKIQRTERGDSAVYLCASSPGTGAYNEQFFGPGTRLTVL.